The following is a T cell receptor (beta chain) sequence with its context. Its antigen is unknown. The entirety of the isolated RNA underwent reverse transcription, so expressed TCRB transcripts were sequenced. Measured with immunoSEQ multiplex PCR; TCRdb has only the in-frame clones, and not every one. The sample carries more than 550,000 clones, 11% to 15% recorded once. This entry belongs to a study of beta chain features in type 1 diabetes. Study-wide results and caveats: Moderate yet significant TCRB CDR3 shortening was seen in Type 1 diabetes patients in all four CD4+ subsets. The VDJ junctions of type 1 diabetes patients carried fewer insertions and more deletions.

From germline, CDR1 is MNHNY and CDR2 SVGAGI (reference sequence). The CDR3 has 16 amino acids. V trimming: 6 bases; J trimming: 1 base; junction bases outside the gene matches: 8. This receptor was identified in a man in his late teens or twenties with type 1 diabetes. The chain employs TRBV6-6 and TRBJ2-1, with 8 nucleotides matching TRBD2. Sequences were obtained from naive CD4+ T cells from blood. CDR3: CASSLLSGVSYNEQFF. CDR3 nucleotides: TGTGCCAGCAGCCTACTTAGCGGGGTTTCCTACAATGAGCAGTTCTTC.